Each of the 23 T cell receptor beta chains below was sequenced from the same sample in a study of human thymus T cells. Using immunoSEQ multiplex PCR, the repertoire was profiled, and TCRdb retains in-frame clones only, with some absent. This table has about 78,000 clones, just over 95% appearing once. Thymic resections from corrective heart surgery supplied the tissue. The source material was thymus tissue. Source of these receptors: a boy in the first two years of life with a congenital heart defect but otherwise immunologically healthy.

The chain couples TRBV4-1 to TRBJ1-5, with 7 bases lining up with TRBD1. The CDR3 sequence is 20 residues long. J gave up 6 bases and V 0 bases, and 20 bases lay outside the gene matches. The germline V gene has CDR1 MGHRA and CDR2 YSYEKL. In nucleotides, the CDR3 is TGCGCCAGCAGCCAAGATCCCTCCGGGACAGTTCTCCATACGGGTCAGCCCCAGCATTTT. This sequence encodes CASSQDPSGTVLHTGQPQHF.

The CDR3 loop is CASNRLGGGPGDEQFF. CDR3 nucleotides: TGTGCCAGTAACCGACTGGGGGGAGGGCCTGGGGATGAGCAGTTCTTC. This chain connects TRBV19 to TRBJ2-1, with 7 bases identical to TRBD2. CDR3 length equals 16 residues. Germline CDR1 LNHDA, CDR2 SQIVND (reference sequence). Losses at the gene ends were 7 bases for V and 8 bases for J; bases not matched to a gene: 17.

The chain has TRBV6-1 and TRBJ2-3; 8 nucleotides align to TRBD1. The trim removed 5 bases at V and 8 bases at J, leaving 6 bases unmatched. The germline V gene encodes CDR1 MNHNS and CDR2 SASEGT. The CDR3 runs to 13 residues. DNA for the CDR3: TGTGCCAGCAGTCCTGACAGGGGACGTACGCAGTATTTT. This translates into CASSPDRGRTQYF.

The rearrangement links TRBV7-2 to TRBJ2-2; 7 bases fit TRBD2. J gave up 1 base and V 3 bases, and 2 bases lay outside the gene matches. Germline lookup yields CDR1 SGHTA and CDR2 FQGNSA. The CDR3 contains 15 residues. The CDR3 here is CASSFGGGNTGELFF. For the CDR3, the DNA is TGTGCCAGCAGCTTCGGCGGGGGGAACACCGGGGAGCTGTTTTTT.

The chain uses TRBV10-2 and TRBJ2-7; TRBD1 might be the D (6 bases). In germline, CDR1 is WSHSY, CDR2 SAAADI. V was cut by 0 bases and J by 3 bases, with 12 bases left in between. The CDR3 is made up of 15 amino acids. CDR3 protein: CASSESRQEYYEQYF. For the CDR3, the DNA is TGCGCCAGCAGTGAGTCTCGACAGGAGTACTACGAGCAGTACTTC.

The rearrangement links TRBV11-3 to TRBJ2-7; D not certain. Trimming pared 5 bases from V and 3 bases from J, leaving 14 bases between. CDR1 and CDR2 (germline): SGHNT, YENEEA. The CDR3 sequence is 14 residues long. The CDR3 loop is CASSTHSHYYEQYF. The CDR3 nucleotides read TGTGCCAGCAGCACTCACTCCCACTACTACGAGCAGTACTTC. Based on the CDR3 plus reference TRBV11-3 and TRBJ2-7, the full variable domain is EAGVVQSPRYKIIEKKQPVAFWCNPISGHNTLYWYLQNLGQGPELLIRYENEEAVDDSQLPKDRFSAERLKGVDSTLKIQPAELGDSAVYLCASSTHSHYYEQYFGPGTRLTVT.

V is TRBV16 and J is TRBJ1-2; 8 nucleotides align to TRBD1. The V gene end was trimmed by 2 bases and the J gene end by 4 bases; junction bases not matched to a gene: 15. The germline V gene encodes CDR1 KGHSY and CDR2 FQNENV. The CDR3 sequence is 18 residues long. DNA of the CDR3: TGTGCCAGCAGCCAAACCCTAGGACAGGGCGGGCACTCCTATGGCTACACCTTC. It codes for CASSQTLGQGGHSYGYTF.

J is TRBJ2-1 and V is TRBV10-2, with D possibly being TRBD2 (7 bases). The CDR3 extends over 14 amino acids. With 4 bases removed from V and 4 bases from J, the gap between germline ends came to 11 bases. Germline CDR1 WSHSY, CDR2 SAAADI. For the CDR3, the DNA is TGCGCCAGCAGTGCGGGGGGCGGGTACAATGAGCAGTTCTTC. This sequence encodes CASSAGGGYNEQFF.

V gene TRBV25-1 combines with J gene TRBJ2-1; the D gene is possibly TRBD2 (5 bases). CDR3 length equals 16 residues. Trimming stripped 0 bases from V and 4 bases from J, with 13 bases between. Germline values: CDR1 MGHDK, CDR2 SYGVNS. The CDR3 DNA reads as TGTGCCAGCAGTGAATACGAGGGCGTACCGTACAATGAGCAGTTCTTC. Its translation is CASSEYEGVPYNEQFF.

The chain links TRBV7-7 to TRBJ2-5; 7 nucleotides match TRBD2. The CDR3 contains 13 residues. CDR1 is SSHAT, CDR2 FNYEAQ, per germline (reference sequence). The trim removed 1 base at V and 5 bases at J, leaving 1 base unmatched. As DNA, the CDR3 is TGTGCCAGCAGCTTAGTCGGGAGGGAGACCCAGTACTTC. This gives the protein CASSLVGRETQYF.

The chain uses TRBV19 and TRBJ2-7; a possible D gene is TRBD2 (5 bases). The CDR3 is 15 amino acids. Germline V gene data show CDR1 as LNHDA and CDR2 as SQIVND (reference sequence). Trimming cost V 1 base and J 7 bases, with 17 bases left between them. Written as DNA, the CDR3 is TGTGCCAGTAGTATAGCCCTAGCACGGTTTAGAGAGCAGTACTTC. Protein product: CASSIALARFREQYF.

The chain carries TRBV19 and TRBJ1-4; TRBD1 matches at 9 bases. Germline loops: CDR1 LNHDA, CDR2 SQIVND (reference sequence). The CDR3 length is 16 residues. The J segment lost 7 bases and the V segment lost 0 bases, leaving 6 bases of the junction unmatched. As DNA, the CDR3 is TGTGCCAGTAGTATAGAGTGCGGGACAGGGTGTGAAAAACTGTTTTTT. Its translation: CASSIECGTGCEKLFF.

V gene TRBV28 combines with J gene TRBJ2-5, with D possibly being TRBD2 (6 bases). V gave up 5 bases and J gave up 3 bases, with 22 bases separating them. The CDR3 is 17 amino acids. CDR1 is MDHEN and CDR2 is SYDVKM in the germline V gene. CDR3 protein: CASSRLEGWSDKETQYF. Written as DNA, the CDR3 is TGTGCCAGCAGTCGACTAGAAGGGTGGAGCGACAAAGAGACCCAGTACTTC.

In its sample, this clone was seen once. V is TRBV5-1 and J is TRBJ2-1; D is unresolved. Germline values: CDR1 SGHRS, CDR2 YFSETQ. This CDR3 has 14 amino acids. The V and J ends lost 0 bases and 0 bases respectively, with 4 bases between them. The CDR3 DNA sequence: TGCGCCAGCAGCTTGGGGAGCTCCTACAATGAGCAGTTCTTC. Encoded protein: CASSLGSSYNEQFF.

V and J are TRBV12-5 and TRBJ2-1, with 10 bases matching TRBD2. This CDR3 has 15 amino acids. V lost 5 bases to trimming and J lost 5 bases; unmatched junction nucleotides: 6. Germline CDR1 reads LGHNT; CDR2 reads FRNRAP. The CDR3 is CASGPKRGGDNEQFF. The CDR3 DNA is TGTGCTAGTGGTCCGAAGCGGGGGGGTGACAATGAGCAGTTCTTC.

The CDR3 loop is CASSGLGTSDDEQFF. The CDR3 DNA sequence: TGTGCCAGCAGCGGACTAGGGACTAGCGACGATGAGCAGTTCTTC. The chain combines TRBV9 with TRBJ2-1; 10 bases are shared with TRBD2. There are 15 residues in the CDR3. Germline V lookup: CDR1 SGDLS, CDR2 YYNGEE. Germline trimming cut 3 bases from V and 8 bases from J; bases unmatched to any gene: 8.

The genes are TRBV4-2 and TRBJ2-1; 7 bases match TRBD2. The length of the CDR3 is 18 residues. The germline gives CDR1 LGHNA, CDR2 YNFKEQ. V lost 1 base to trimming and J lost 2 bases; unmatched junction nucleotides: 11. CDR3 protein: CASSQVRGGSGPYNEQFF. The CDR3 DNA follows: TGTGCCAGCAGCCAAGTTAGGGGTGGTAGCGGGCCCTACAATGAGCAGTTCTTC.

The chain joins TRBV27 to TRBJ1-2; D remains ambiguous. The V end was cut by 5 bases, the J end by 4 bases, with 11 bases between. The germline CDR1 and CDR2 sequences are MNHEY and SMNVEV (reference sequence). This CDR3 is 13 amino acids long. The CDR3 region is CASSPDNSYGYTF. CDR3 coding DNA: TGTGCCAGCAGTCCCGACAACTCCTATGGCTACACCTTC.

About this clone itself: The same CDR3 arises from other DNA sequences in this sample as well. V usage is TRBV6-6 and J usage is TRBJ2-7, with a weak D call TRBD1 (6 bases). The ends were cut back, 7 bases at V and 2 bases at J, with 21 bases in the middle. CDR1 and CDR2 (germline): MNHNY, SVGAGI (reference sequence). The CDR3 covers 16 residues. CDR3 bases: TGTGCCAGCACCGAACAAGGGACAAGGGACCCCTACGAGCAGTACTTC. Its translation: CASTEQGTRDPYEQYF.

The chain has TRBV7-9 and TRBJ1-2; tentative D call: TRBD1 (6 bases). The germline gives CDR1 SEHNR, CDR2 FQNEAQ (reference sequence). The CDR3 consists of 15 residues. Between the trimmed V and J ends, which lost 7 bases and 3 bases, there was a span of 18 bases. CDR3 bases: TGTGCCAGCACCGATGGCCGGGGGGCGGACTATGGCTACACCTTC. This gives the protein CASTDGRGADYGYTF.

CDR3 DNA sequence: TGTGCCAGCAGCTTAGGTAGTTGTGACGAGCGGGGGGACACAGATACGCAGTATTTT. This gives the protein CASSLGSCDERGDTDTQYF. This sequence joins TRBV11-2 and TRBJ2-3, with 9 positions matching TRBD2. Germline V gives CDR1 SGHAT, CDR2 FQNNGV. V dropped 1 base and J dropped 2; count of bases not matched to a gene: 13. The CDR3 is made up of 19 amino acids.

The chain employs TRBV20-1 and TRBJ1-1; D might be TRBD1 (6 bases). V lost 6 bases and J lost 6, with 11 bases in between. This CDR3 contains 11 residues. Germline CDR1 reads DFQATT; CDR2 reads SNEGSKA (reference sequence). CDR3 sequence (DNA): TGCAGTGCCAGGGGCGGACCTGAAGCTTTCTTT. Its protein is CSARGGPEAFF.

The CDR3 nucleotides are TGTGCCAGCAGTTGTGGACACGATGAGCAGTTCTTC. This translates into CASSCGHDEQFF. The chain is built from TRBV28 and TRBJ2-1; D might be TRBD1 (5 bases). Trimming left V 4 bases short and J 8 bases short, with 9 bases between. The germline V gene encodes CDR1 MDHEN and CDR2 SYDVKM. The length of the CDR3 is 12 residues.